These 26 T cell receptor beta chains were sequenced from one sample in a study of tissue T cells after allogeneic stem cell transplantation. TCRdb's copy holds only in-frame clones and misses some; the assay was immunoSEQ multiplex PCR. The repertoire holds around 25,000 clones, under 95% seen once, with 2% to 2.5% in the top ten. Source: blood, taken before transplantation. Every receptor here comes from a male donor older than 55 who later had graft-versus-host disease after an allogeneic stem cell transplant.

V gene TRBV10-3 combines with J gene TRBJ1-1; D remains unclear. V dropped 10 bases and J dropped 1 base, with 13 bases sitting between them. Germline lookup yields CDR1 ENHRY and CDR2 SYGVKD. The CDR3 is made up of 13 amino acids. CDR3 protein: CATGVAGNTEAFF. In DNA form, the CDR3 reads TGTGCCACTGGGGTCGCCGGGAACACTGAAGCTTTCTTT.

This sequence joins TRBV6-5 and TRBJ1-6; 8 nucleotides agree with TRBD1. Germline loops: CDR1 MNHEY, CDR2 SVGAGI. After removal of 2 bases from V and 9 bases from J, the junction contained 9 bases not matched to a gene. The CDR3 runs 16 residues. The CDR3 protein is CASSYLRDRGASPLHF. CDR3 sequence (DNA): TGTGCCAGCAGTTACCTAAGAGACAGGGGTGCTTCACCCCTCCACTTT.

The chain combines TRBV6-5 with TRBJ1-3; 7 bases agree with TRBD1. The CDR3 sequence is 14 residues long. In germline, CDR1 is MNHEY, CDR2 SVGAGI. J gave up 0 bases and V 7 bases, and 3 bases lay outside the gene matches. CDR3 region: CASTQGVSGNTIYF. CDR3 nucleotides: TGTGCCAGCACCCAGGGGGTCTCTGGAAACACCATATATTTT.

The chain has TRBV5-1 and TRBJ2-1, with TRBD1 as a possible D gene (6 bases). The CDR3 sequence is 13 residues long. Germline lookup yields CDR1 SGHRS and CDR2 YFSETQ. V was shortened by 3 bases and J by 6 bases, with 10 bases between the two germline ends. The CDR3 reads CASSSGHTNEQFF. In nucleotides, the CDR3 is TGCGCCAGCAGCTCGGGACATACCAATGAGCAGTTCTTC.

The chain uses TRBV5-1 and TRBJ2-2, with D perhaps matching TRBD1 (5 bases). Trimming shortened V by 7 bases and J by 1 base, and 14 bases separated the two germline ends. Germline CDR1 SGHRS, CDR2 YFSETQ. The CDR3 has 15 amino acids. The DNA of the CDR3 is TGCGCCAGCCGAACGACAGAACTGAACACCGGGGAGCTGTTTTTT. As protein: CASRTTELNTGELFF.

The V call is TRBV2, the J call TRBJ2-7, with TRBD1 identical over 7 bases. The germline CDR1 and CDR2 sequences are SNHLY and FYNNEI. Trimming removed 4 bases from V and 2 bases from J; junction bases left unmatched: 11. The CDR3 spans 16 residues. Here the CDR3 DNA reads TGTGCCAGCAGTGGTTGGACAGGAATTACCCCCTACGAGCAGTACTTC. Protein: CASSGWTGITPYEQYF. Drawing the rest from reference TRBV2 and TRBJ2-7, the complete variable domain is EPEVTQTPSHQVTQMGQEVILRCVPISNHLYFYWYRQILGQKVEFLVSFYNNEISEKSEIFDDQFSVERPDGSNFTLKIRSTKLEDSAMYFCASSGWTGITPYEQYFGPGTRLTVT.

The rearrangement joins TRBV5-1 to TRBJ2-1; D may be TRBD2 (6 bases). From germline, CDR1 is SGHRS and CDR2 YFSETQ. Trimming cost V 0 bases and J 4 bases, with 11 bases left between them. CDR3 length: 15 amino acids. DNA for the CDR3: TGCGCCAGCAGCTTGGCCCCGGGACTTTACAATGAGCAGTTCTTC. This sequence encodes CASSLAPGLYNEQFF. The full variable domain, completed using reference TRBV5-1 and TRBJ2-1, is KAGVTQTPRYLIKTRGQQVTLSCSPISGHRSVSWYQQTPGQGLQFLFEYFSETQRNKGNFPGRFSGRQFSNSRSEMNVSTLELGDSALYLCASSLAPGLYNEQFFGPGTRLTVL.

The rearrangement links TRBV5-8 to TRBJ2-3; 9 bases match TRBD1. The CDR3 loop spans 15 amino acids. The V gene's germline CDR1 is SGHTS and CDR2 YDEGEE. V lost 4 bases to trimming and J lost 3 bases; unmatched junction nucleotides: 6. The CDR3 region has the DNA TGTGCCAGCAGCCCGGGACAGGGAGGGACAGATACGCAGTATTTT. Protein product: CASSPGQGGTDTQYF.

Here the CDR3 DNA reads TGTGCCACCAGGGGGGTTCAGGACAGGGGGAACGAGCAGTACTTC. Residues: CATRGVQDRGNEQYF. The rearrangement links TRBV24-1 to TRBJ2-7; TRBD1 agrees at 10 bases. CDR1 is KGHDR, CDR2 SFDVKD, per germline. The CDR3 runs to 15 residues. V was clipped by 7 bases and J by 5 bases; unmatched bases: 10.

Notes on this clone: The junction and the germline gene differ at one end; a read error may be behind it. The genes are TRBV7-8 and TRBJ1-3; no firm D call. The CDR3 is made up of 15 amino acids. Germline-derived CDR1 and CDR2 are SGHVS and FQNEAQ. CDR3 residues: CASSLDGGSGNTIYF. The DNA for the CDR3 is TGTGCCAGCAGTTTAGACGGTGGCTCTGGAAACACCATATATTTT.

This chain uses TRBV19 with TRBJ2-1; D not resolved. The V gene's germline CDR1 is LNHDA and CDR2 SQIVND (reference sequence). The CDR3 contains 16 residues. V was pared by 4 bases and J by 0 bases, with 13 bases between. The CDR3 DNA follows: TGTGCCAGTAGTACCCCGAGTGCTAGCTCCTACAATGAGCAGTTCTTC. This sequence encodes CASSTPSASSYNEQFF.

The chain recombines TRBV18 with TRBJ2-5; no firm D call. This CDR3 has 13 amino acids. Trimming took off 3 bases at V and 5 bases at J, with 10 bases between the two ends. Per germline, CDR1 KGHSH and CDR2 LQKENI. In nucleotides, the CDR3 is TGTGCCAGCTCACCTCCCTCGGTGGAGACCCAGTACTTC. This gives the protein CASSPPSVETQYF.

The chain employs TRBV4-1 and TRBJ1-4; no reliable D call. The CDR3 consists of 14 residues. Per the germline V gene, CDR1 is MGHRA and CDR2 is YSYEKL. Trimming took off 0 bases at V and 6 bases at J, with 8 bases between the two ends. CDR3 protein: CASSQDLRDEKLFF. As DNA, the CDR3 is TGCGCCAGCAGCCAAGATCTGAGAGATGAAAAACTGTTTTTT.

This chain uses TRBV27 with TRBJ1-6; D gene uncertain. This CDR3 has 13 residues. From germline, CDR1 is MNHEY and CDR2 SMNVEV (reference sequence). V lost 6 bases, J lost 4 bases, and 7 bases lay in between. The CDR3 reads CASSSRYNSPLHF. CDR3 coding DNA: TGTGCCAGCAGCTCTAGGTATAATTCACCCCTCCACTTT.

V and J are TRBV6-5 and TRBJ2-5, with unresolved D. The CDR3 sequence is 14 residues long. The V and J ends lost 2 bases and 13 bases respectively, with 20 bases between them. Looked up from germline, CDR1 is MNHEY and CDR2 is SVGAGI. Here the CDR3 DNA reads TGTGCCAGCAGTTACGACCCTTTGGAAAAAGGACGGTACTTC. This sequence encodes CASSYDPLEKGRYF.

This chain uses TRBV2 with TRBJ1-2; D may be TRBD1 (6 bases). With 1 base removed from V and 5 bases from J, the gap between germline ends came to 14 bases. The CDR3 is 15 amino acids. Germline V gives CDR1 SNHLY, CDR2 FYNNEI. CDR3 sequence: CASSEVGRQGYGYTF. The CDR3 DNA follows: TGTGCCAGCAGTGAAGTAGGGCGGCAGGGGTATGGCTACACCTTC.

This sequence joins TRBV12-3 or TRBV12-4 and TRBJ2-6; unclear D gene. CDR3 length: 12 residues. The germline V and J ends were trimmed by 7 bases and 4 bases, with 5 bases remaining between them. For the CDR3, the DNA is TGTGCCAGCACAGCCGGGGCCAACGTCCTGACTTTC. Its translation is CASTAGANVLTF.

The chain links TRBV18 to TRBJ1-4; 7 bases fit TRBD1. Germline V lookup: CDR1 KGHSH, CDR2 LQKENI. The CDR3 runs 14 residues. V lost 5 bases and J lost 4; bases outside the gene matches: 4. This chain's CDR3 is CASSGTVRNEKLFF. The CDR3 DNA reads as TGTGCCAGCTCAGGGACAGTTCGTAATGAAAAACTGTTTTTT.

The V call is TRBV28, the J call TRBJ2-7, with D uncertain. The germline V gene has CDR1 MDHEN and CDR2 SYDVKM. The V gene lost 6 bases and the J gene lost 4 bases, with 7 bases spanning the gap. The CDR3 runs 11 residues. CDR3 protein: CASSSGYEQYF. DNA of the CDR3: TGTGCCAGCAGCTCAGGTTACGAGCAGTACTTC.

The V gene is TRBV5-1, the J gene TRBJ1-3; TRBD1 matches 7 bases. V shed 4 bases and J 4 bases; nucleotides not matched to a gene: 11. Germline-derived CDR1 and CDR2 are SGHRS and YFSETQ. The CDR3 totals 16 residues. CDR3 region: CASSRTAGGSGNTIYF. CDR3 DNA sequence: TGCGCCAGCAGCCGGACGGCAGGGGGGTCGGGAAACACCATATATTTT.

CDR3 in amino acids: CASGGVGGGDTQYF. As DNA, the CDR3 is TGTGCCTCTGGGGGAGTGGGAGGAGGAGATACGCAGTATTTT. The chain couples TRBV19 to TRBJ2-3, with D perhaps matching TRBD2 (6 bases). From germline, CDR1 is LNHDA and CDR2 SQIVND (reference sequence). There are 14 residues in the CDR3. V was clipped by 11 bases and J by 5 bases, with 20 bases between them.

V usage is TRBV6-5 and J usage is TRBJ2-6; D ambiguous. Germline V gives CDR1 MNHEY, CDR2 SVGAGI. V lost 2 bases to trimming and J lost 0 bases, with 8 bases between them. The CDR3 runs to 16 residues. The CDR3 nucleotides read TGTGCCAGCAGTTACCTCAGCCTCTCTGGGGCCAACGTCCTGACTTTC. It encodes CASSYLSLSGANVLTF.

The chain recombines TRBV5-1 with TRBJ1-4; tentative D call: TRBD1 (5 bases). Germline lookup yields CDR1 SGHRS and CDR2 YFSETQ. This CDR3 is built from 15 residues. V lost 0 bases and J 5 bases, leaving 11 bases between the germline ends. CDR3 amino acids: CASSLAQGPNEKLFF. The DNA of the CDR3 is TGCGCCAGCAGCTTGGCGCAGGGACCAAATGAAAAACTGTTTTTT.

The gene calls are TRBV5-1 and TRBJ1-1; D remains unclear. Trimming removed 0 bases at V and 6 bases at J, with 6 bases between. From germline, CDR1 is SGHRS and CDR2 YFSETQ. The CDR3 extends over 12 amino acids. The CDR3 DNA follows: TGCGCCAGCAGCTTGGAAGGGCCTGAAGCTTTCTTT. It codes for CASSLEGPEAFF.

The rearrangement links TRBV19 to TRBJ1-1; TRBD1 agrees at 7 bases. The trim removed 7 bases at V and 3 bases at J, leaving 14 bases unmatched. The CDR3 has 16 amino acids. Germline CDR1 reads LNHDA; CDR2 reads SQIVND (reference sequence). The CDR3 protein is CASTPISGQSYTEAFF. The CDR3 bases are TGTGCCAGTACCCCAATATCGGGACAGAGTTACACTGAAGCTTTCTTT.

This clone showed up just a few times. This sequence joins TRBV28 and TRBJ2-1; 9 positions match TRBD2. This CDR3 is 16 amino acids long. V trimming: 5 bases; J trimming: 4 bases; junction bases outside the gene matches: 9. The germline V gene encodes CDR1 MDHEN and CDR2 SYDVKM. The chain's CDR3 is CASSPSSGISYNEQFF. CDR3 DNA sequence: TGTGCCAGCAGTCCCTCTAGCGGGATATCTTACAATGAGCAGTTCTTC.